Sequencing of this T cell receptor beta chain was carried out in a study of vaccination and CD4 T cells after COVID-19. Study information: The makeup of the convalescents was six males and four females, two of them Hispanic.

This clonotype was found a few times. The antigen remains undetermined. Overall study findings and caveats: Median SARS-CoV-2-reactive clonotype numbers went up from around 20 to 38, but not significantly.

This sample's treatment: roughly 11-day PBMC culture with coronavirus spike peptide pools or control peptides (ViraFEST assay). Sequenced with the Oncomine TCR Beta short-read assay was DNA taken from cultured CD4+ T cells. One entry per CDR3 protein, called by TCRdb with MiXCR from the PCR reads. The profile shows approximately 17,000 distinct CDR3 sequences, about 51% of them singletons. This TCR derives from a human donor who had recovered from COVID-19. Material: CD4+ T cells from blood, cultured in vitro, obtained before SARS-CoV-2 vaccination.

CDR3 residues: CASSEPGPGEGYGYTF. The CDR3, as DNA: TGCGCCAGCAGCGAACCGGGACCTGGAGAGGGCTATGGCTACACCTTC. V and J are TRBV5-1 and TRBJ1-2, with D possibly being TRBD1 (5 bases). The germline gives CDR1 SGHRS, CDR2 YFSETQ. V was pared by 4 bases and J by 4 bases, with 20 bases between. The CDR3 totals 16 residues.